The T cell receptor beta chain described here comes from a study of pediatric ulcerative colitis. The V and J ends lost 0 bases and 5 bases, in that order; junction bases with no gene match: 5. From germline, CDR1 is SGHKS and CDR2 YYEKEE (reference sequence). This CDR3 is 16 amino acids long. The rectum was sampled with one to two pinch biopsies at colonoscopy. Assay: immunoSEQ multiplex PCR; the TCRdb copy retains only in-frame clones and omits some. The sample yields approximately 15,000 clones, 74% seen once. This chain uses TRBV5-5 with TRBJ2-2, with 9 bases lining up with TRBD2. The sequence derives from a girl between 10 and 17 years old with moderate ulcerative colitis. The specimen was gut tissue. In nucleotides, the CDR3 is TGTGCCAGCAGCTTGGATCCAGCGGGAGGAACCGGGGAGCTGTTTTTT. Its translation is CASSLDPAGGTGELFF.